Sequencing of this TCR beta chain was carried out in a study of T cells after yellow fever vaccination. This CDR3 contains 14 residues. The germline gives CDR1 SGDLS, CDR2 YYNGEE. Unmatched junction bases numbered 4, after V lost 2 bases and J lost 3 bases. The TCR cDNA carried a universal primer site and UMIs from 5'RACE template switching. TCRdb ran MiXCR on the 5' RACE reads and lists one entry per CDR3 protein. There are 150,000 to 200,000 distinct CDR3 sequences in the sample; approximately 10% occur only once, and 36% lies in the top ten. This clonotype has at least ten counts. Its target is not known. General observations from the study: In FACS-sorted repertoires, abundant clonotypes from the bulk population could appear as contaminants. Reappearance after the booster was observed for most primary-vaccination clones (roughly 97% CD4, around 90% CD8). The secondary response peaked faster, at day 5 versus 15, but was weaker.

The clonotype comes from a man aged 18 to 30 who received the YFV17D yellow fever vaccine. The rearrangement uses TRBV9 and TRBJ2-7; 8 bases align to TRBD1. Sequenced here: CD8+ T cells sorted from PBMCs, sampled 15 days after the yellow fever booster vaccination. The CDR3 nucleotides are TGTGCCAGCAGCGTGGCTACAGGGGGCTACGAGCAGTACTTC. As protein: CASSVATGGYEQYF.